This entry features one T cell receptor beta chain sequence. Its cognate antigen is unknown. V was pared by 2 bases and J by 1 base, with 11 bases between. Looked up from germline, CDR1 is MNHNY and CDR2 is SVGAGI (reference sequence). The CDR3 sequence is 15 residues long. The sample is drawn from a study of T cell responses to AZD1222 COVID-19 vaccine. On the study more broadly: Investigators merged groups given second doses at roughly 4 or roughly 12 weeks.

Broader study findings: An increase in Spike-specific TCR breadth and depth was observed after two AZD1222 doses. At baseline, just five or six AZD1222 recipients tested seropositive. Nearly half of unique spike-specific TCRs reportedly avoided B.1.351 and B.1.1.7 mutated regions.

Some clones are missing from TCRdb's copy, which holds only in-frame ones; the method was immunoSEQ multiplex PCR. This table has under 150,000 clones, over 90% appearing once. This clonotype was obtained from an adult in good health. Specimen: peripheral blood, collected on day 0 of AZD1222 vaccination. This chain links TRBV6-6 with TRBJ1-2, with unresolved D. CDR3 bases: TGTGCCAGCAGTTACGACACCCCCGTTAACTATGGCTACACCTTC. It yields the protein CASSYDTPVNYGYTF.